The 20 T cell receptor beta chains given below trace back to one sample, sequenced in a study of blood T cell repertoires in COVID-19 (dated by TCRdb to 2019 to 2021). The library was produced with the immunoSEQ multiplex PCR assay. TCRdb took over this immuneACCESS table, retaining in-frame rearrangements with V and J assigned. Such tables are incomplete; in checked studies, under half of the missing clones stem from an unresolved V gene, and the remainder is unexplained. The sample table shows under 300,000 clones, and more than 75% are seen once. Roughly 1.6% of the sample lies in the top ten. What was sequenced was PBMCs or T cells enriched from blood (not recorded which). These receptors all stem from a woman between 45 and 60 years old who had recovered from COVID-19.

The rearrangement joins TRBV19 to TRBJ2-2, with 9 bases lining up with TRBD2. The germline V gene encodes CDR1 LNHDA and CDR2 SQIVND (reference sequence). The CDR3 contains 19 residues. J lost 1 base, V lost 9 bases, and 18 bases had no gene match. In nucleotides, the CDR3 is TGTGCCAGCAACAACGTTCGCCGCGGCGGGAGGGTGAACACCGGGGAGCTGTTTTTT. Its translation: CASNNVRRGGRVNTGELFF.

In nucleotides, the CDR3 is TGTGCCAGCAGCGTGGGGCGGAACTCTGGAAACACCATATATTTT. As protein: CASSVGRNSGNTIYF. The chain recombines TRBV9 with TRBJ1-3; TRBD1 is a possible D gene (5 bases). This CDR3 has 15 residues. CDR1 SGDLS and CDR2 YYNGEE come from the germline V gene. Trimming pared 2 bases from V and 0 bases from J, leaving 9 bases between.

The chain has TRBV11-2 and TRBJ2-5; D is uncertain. Deletions cut 4 bases from V and 3 bases from J, with 12 bases between. Germline V gene sequence: CDR1 SGHAT, CDR2 FQNNGV. The CDR3 spans 14 residues. The CDR3 DNA reads TGTGCCAGCAGCTACTCAAGACTCGAAGAGACCCAGTACTTC. This codes for CASSYSRLEETQYF. The full variable domain, with the rest looked up from reference TRBV11-2 and TRBJ2-5, is EAGVAQSPRYKIIEKRQSVAFWCNPISGHATLYWYQQILGQGPKLLIQFQNNGVVDDSQLPKDRFSAERLKGVDSTLKIQPAKLEDSAVYLCASSYSRLEETQYFGPGTRLLVL.

V and J are TRBV5-4 and TRBJ1-1; no definite D call. The CDR3 consists of 13 residues. Germline values: CDR1 SGHNT, CDR2 YYREEE (reference sequence). Between the trimmed V and J ends, which lost 0 bases and 4 bases, there was a span of 7 bases. The CDR3 spells CASSLAVVTEAFF. CDR3 DNA sequence: TGTGCCAGCAGCTTGGCCGTAGTCACTGAAGCTTTCTTT.

The rearrangement joins TRBV6-1 to TRBJ1-3; D remains ambiguous. Germline assignment: CDR1 MNHNS and CDR2 SASEGT. The CDR3 consists of 13 residues. The germline V and J ends were trimmed by 2 bases and 4 bases, with 6 bases remaining between them. The CDR3 nucleotides are TGTGCCAGCAGTGAAACAGCCGGAAACACCATATATTTT. It yields the protein CASSETAGNTIYF.

The V call is TRBV19, the J call TRBJ1-5, with D perhaps TRBD1 (6 bases). This CDR3 contains 16 residues. Per germline, CDR1 LNHDA and CDR2 SQIVND (reference sequence). Trimming removed 3 bases at V and 0 bases at J, with 12 bases between. The CDR3, as DNA: TGTGCCAGTAGTATCGTCACAGGGAATAGCAATCAGCCCCAGCATTTT. Amino acid sequence: CASSIVTGNSNQPQHF.

This clone was counted once. The rearrangement joins TRBV19 to TRBJ2-6, with TRBD2 as a possible D gene (5 bases). The V gene's germline CDR1 is LNHDA and CDR2 SQIVND (reference sequence). CDR3 length: 16 amino acids. V was cut by 10 bases and J by 0 bases, with 16 bases left in between. CDR3 residues: CATSGRGNSGANVLTF. The CDR3 nucleotides read TGTGCCACCTCGGGCCGGGGAAACTCTGGGGCCAACGTCCTGACTTTC.

DNA for the CDR3: TGTGCCAGCAGCACCGCCGGGACTGTCACTTATCCTAGCACAGATACGCAGTATTTT. It is translated as CASSTAGTVTYPSTDTQYF. The V gene is TRBV21-1, the J gene TRBJ2-3; the table's D call TRBD2 went unverified against the DNA. TRBV21-1 represents a pseudogene. The CDR3 spans 19 residues.

In its sample, this clone was seen once. The chain couples TRBV18 to TRBJ1-5; 8 positions agree with TRBD1. The ends lost 6 bases at V and 4 bases at J; junction bases unmatched: 5. Germline lookup yields CDR1 KGHSH and CDR2 LQKENI. This CDR3 contains 14 residues. In nucleotides, the CDR3 is TGTGCCAGCTCTCCGGGACAGGATAATCAGCCCCAGCATTTT. Residues: CASSPGQDNQPQHF.

The chain combines TRBV10-3 with TRBJ2-3; D may be TRBD2 (5 bases). Trimming shortened V by 3 bases and J by 2 bases, and 9 bases separated the two germline ends. The germline gives CDR1 ENHRY, CDR2 SYGVKD. CDR3 length: 14 residues. The CDR3 loop is CAISDGLDTDTQYF. The CDR3 nucleotides read TGTGCCATCAGTGACGGACTCGACACAGATACGCAGTATTTT.

J is TRBJ1-4 and V is TRBV27; 10 bases line up with TRBD1. V shed 8 bases and J 8 bases; nucleotides not matched to a gene: 8. Germline CDR1 MNHEY, CDR2 SMNVEV (reference sequence). The CDR3 length is 14 residues. The CDR3 here is CASASGTGEEKLFF. In DNA form, the CDR3 reads TGTGCCAGCGCGTCCGGGACAGGGGAAGAAAAACTGTTTTTT.

This clone was picked up one time. CDR3 in DNA: TGTGCCAGCGGAGCGGGAGGGTTCGCCTACAATGAGCAGTTCTTC. It encodes CASGAGGFAYNEQFF. V gene TRBV2 combines with J gene TRBJ2-1; TRBD2 matches at 10 bases. The germline CDR1 and CDR2 sequences are SNHLY and FYNNEI. The CDR3 has 15 residues. V lost 8 bases to trimming and J lost 2 bases; unmatched junction nucleotides: 6.

V gene TRBV7-8 combines with J gene TRBJ2-1, with 7 bases that match TRBD1. V lost 5 bases, J lost 5 bases, and 15 bases stayed unmatched. This CDR3 region has 17 residues. Germline loops: CDR1 SGHVS, CDR2 FQNEAQ. This chain's CDR3 is CASSPGTADGIDNEQFF. CDR3 in DNA: TGTGCCAGCAGCCCTGGGACAGCCGATGGTATTGACAATGAGCAGTTCTTC.

This chain connects TRBV19 to TRBJ2-1; 14 bases agree with TRBD2. CDR3 length equals 17 residues. Germline assignment: CDR1 LNHDA and CDR2 SQIVND (reference sequence). With V trimmed by 3 bases and J by 9 bases, 10 bases remained unmatched. This CDR3 reads CASSILGGTSGSSEQFF. In DNA, the CDR3 is TGTGCCAGTAGTATTCTTGGGGGGACTAGCGGGAGTTCTGAGCAGTTCTTC.

The chain employs TRBV19 and TRBJ2-7; the D is unclear. This CDR3 has 12 amino acids. CDR1 and CDR2 from the germline V gene are LNHDA and SQIVND (reference sequence). V was cut by 10 bases and J by 3 bases, with 13 bases left in between. Here the CDR3 reads CATAKNSYEQYF. CDR3 sequence (DNA): TGTGCCACCGCTAAGAACAGCTACGAGCAGTACTTC. Combining the CDR3 with reference TRBV19 and TRBJ2-7 gives the whole variable domain DGGITQSPKYLFRKEGQNVTLSCEQNLNHDAMYWYRQDPGQGLRLIYYSQIVNDFQKGDIAEGYSVSREKKESFPLTVTSAQKNPTAFYLCATAKNSYEQYFGPGTRLTVT.

The genes are TRBV27 and TRBJ1-1; D is unresolved. V lost 0 bases to trimming and J lost 0 bases, with 2 bases between them. CDR1 is MNHEY, CDR2 SMNVEV, per germline (reference sequence). This CDR3 comprises 13 residues. CDR3 DNA sequence: TGTGCCAGCAGTTTATCTATGAACACTGAAGCTTTCTTT. This codes for CASSLSMNTEAFF.

This chain uses TRBV29-1 with TRBJ2-7; the match to TRBD1 covers 9 bases. This CDR3 region has 15 residues. Germline trimming cut 4 bases from V and 2 bases from J; bases unmatched to any gene: 9. The germline CDR1 and CDR2 sequences are SQVTM and ANQGSEA. The CDR3 region has the DNA TGCAGCGTTGTTTGGACAGGGGATTTTCCCTACGAGCAGTACTTC. It is translated as CSVVWTGDFPYEQYF.

This clone has only one observation. The chain combines TRBV10-3 with TRBJ2-7, with 9 nucleotides matching TRBD1. With 6 bases clipped from V and 0 bases from J, the junction kept 9 bases outside the gene matches. Germline V lookup: CDR1 ENHRY, CDR2 SYGVKD. This CDR3 has 16 amino acids. CDR3 region: CAISPGQGQGSYEQYF. As DNA, the CDR3 is TGTGCCATCAGCCCGGGGCAGGGACAGGGCTCCTACGAGCAGTACTTC.

The CDR3, as DNA: TGTGCCTGGACAACCGACAGGAGTACTGAAGCTTTCTTT. Its protein product is CAWTTDRSTEAFF. V usage is TRBV30 and J usage is TRBJ1-1, with D tentatively TRBD1 (6 bases). Germline V gene lookup returns CDR1 GTSNPN and CDR2 SVGIG (reference sequence). The germline V and J ends were trimmed by 4 bases and 5 bases, with 14 bases remaining between them. This CDR3 comprises 13 residues.

The chain has TRBV9 and TRBJ1-2; 8 bases match TRBD1. The CDR3 is made up of 13 amino acids. V dropped 2 bases and J dropped 8; count of bases not matched to a gene: 5. Germline V gene sequence: CDR1 SGDLS, CDR2 YYNGEE. The chain's CDR3 is CASSVLDRDGYTF. The CDR3 DNA reads as TGTGCCAGCAGCGTCCTGGACAGGGACGGCTACACCTTC.